This T cell receptor beta chain was sequenced in a study of PD-1 blockade in classical Hodgkin lymphoma. Study observations and caveats: Exclusion covered patients beginning nivolumab under 1 year post-ASCT.

Each of the patients experienced relapse following autologous stem cell transplantation, and their brentuximab vedotin exposure differed. Complete response, partial response or progressive disease was each patient's best response. This clone came up once. Its cognate antigen is unknown. Repertoires were generated with immunoSEQ multiplex PCR, while TCRdb's copy carries only in-frame clones and drops some. The table lists about 86,000 clones, around 90% of them singletons. This CDR3 region has 15 residues. CDR1 SEHNR and CDR2 FQNEAQ come from the germline V gene (reference sequence). Trimming shortened V by 6 bases and J by 4 bases, and 18 bases separated the two germline ends.

Sequenced material: peripheral blood mononuclear cells (PBMCs), taken at baseline. The rearrangement uses TRBV7-9 and TRBJ2-5, with unresolved D. This receptor was taken from a human donor with classical Hodgkin lymphoma. CDR3 protein: CASRPTGPTRETQYF. In DNA form, the CDR3 reads TGTGCCAGCAGGCCCACCGGCCCGACTCGAGAGACCCAGTACTTC.